This T cell receptor (beta chain) comes out of a study of blood T cell repertoires in COVID-19. Looking at the study overall: T cells, B-cell-depleted T cells, or PBMCs provided the cDNA or gDNA that served as material.

Enrollees, about 18 to 90 years old, lived in approximately 24 US areas. Assignment of participants to cohorts was predicated upon participant-reported clinical history. Per the original methods: Reference gene primer amplification yielded estimated nucleated cell counts. Here immunoSEQ multiplex PCR was the method, and the copy in TCRdb shows in-frame clones only, minus some. V, J and clone size reflect that table, while D and trimming were determined from the DNA. The sample yields about 200,000 clones, roughly 80% seen once. What was sequenced was PBMCs or T cells enriched from blood (not recorded which). The TCR originated in a man aged 35-49 years who had recovered from COVID-19.

CDR3 residues: CASSPWLSGRSPETQYF. The CDR3 bases are TGTGCCAGCAGTCCATGGTTGAGCGGGAGGTCGCCGGAGACCCAGTACTTC. The chain uses TRBV28 and TRBJ2-5, with 9 bases identical to TRBD2. V was pared by 5 bases and J by 5 bases, with 15 bases of the junction left unmatched. Germline V lookup: CDR1 MDHEN, CDR2 SYDVKM. The CDR3 sequence is 17 residues long.